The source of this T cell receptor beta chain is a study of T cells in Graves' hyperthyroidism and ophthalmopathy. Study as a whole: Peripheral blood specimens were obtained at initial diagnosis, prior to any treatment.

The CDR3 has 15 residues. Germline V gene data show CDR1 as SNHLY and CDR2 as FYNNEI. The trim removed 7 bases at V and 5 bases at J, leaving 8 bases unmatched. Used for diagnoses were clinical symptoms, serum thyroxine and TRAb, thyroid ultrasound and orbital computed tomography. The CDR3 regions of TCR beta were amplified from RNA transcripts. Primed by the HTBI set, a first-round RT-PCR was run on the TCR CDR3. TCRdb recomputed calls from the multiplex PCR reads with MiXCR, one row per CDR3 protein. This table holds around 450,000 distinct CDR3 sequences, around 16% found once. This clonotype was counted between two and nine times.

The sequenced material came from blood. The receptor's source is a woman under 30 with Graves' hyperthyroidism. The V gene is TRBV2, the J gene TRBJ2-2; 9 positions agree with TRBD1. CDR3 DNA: TGTGCCAGCATGACCGGGACAGGGTGGACCGGGGAGCTGTTTTTT. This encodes CASMTGTGWTGELFF.